Below are 3 T cell receptor beta chains sequenced from a single sample in a study of CD8 T cells in Susac syndrome (dated 2019 in TCRdb). The method was the immunoSEQ multiplex PCR assay. RNA was extracted using the RNeasy kit, and roughly 0.5 to 1 microgram was reverse transcribed with random hexamers. Using fastp trimming at Q25 and MiXCR clonotype assembly, TCRdb reanalyzed the public sequencing data and kept in-frame beta chains. One record per CDR3 amino acid sequence lists the most common genes and DNA. In all, the sample holds around 56,000 distinct CDR3 sequences, and about 92% of those were seen once. Of the sample, approximately 0.21% is held by the ten largest clones. The sequenced sample was CD8+ T cells from PBMCs. The origin of the receptors is a human donor in good health.

The chain joins TRBV29-1 to TRBJ2-1; a weak D match, TRBD2 (5 bases). V lost 2 bases, J lost 5 bases, and 10 bases lay in between. Germline values: CDR1 SQVTM, CDR2 ANQGSEA. The CDR3 consists of 13 residues. CDR3 bases: TGCAGCGTTGAACGGGGTACCCACAATGAGCAGTTCTTC. It yields the protein CSVERGTHNEQFF.

The chain joins TRBV7-3 to TRBJ1-1; D is perhaps TRBD1 (5 bases). V lost 5 bases, J lost 2 bases, and 12 bases lay in between. CDR1 is SGHTA, CDR2 FQGTGA, per germline. This CDR3 has 14 residues. CDR3 in amino acids: CASSRGTLNTEAFF. The CDR3 nucleotides read TGTGCCAGCAGCCGTGGGACTCTAAACACTGAAGCTTTCTTT. Combining the CDR3 with reference TRBV7-3 and TRBJ1-1 gives the whole variable domain GAGVSQTPSNKVTEKGKYVELRCDPISGHTALYWYRQSLGQGPEFLIYFQGTGAADDSGLPNDRFFAVRPEGSVSTLKIQRTERGDSAVYLCASSRGTLNTEAFFGQGTRLTVV.

The chain combines TRBV12-3 or TRBV12-4 with TRBJ2-5; D may correspond to TRBD1 or TRBD2 (6 bases each). The CDR3 length is 14 residues. V lost 3 bases to trimming and J lost 2 bases, with 10 bases between them. CDR3 region: CASSFGGGQETQYF. CDR3 nucleotides: TGTGCCAGCAGTTTCGGGGGCGGGCAAGAGACCCAGTACTTC.